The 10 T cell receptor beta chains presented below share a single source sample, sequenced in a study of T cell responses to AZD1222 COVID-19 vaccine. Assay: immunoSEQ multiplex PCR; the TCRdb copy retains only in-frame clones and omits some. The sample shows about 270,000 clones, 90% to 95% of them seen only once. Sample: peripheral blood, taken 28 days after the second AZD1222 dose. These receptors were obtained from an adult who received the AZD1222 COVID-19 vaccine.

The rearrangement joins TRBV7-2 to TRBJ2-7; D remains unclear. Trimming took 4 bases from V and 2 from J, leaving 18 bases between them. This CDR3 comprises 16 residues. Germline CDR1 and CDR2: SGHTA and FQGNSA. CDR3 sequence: CASSSSAAKGPYEQYF. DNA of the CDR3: TGTGCCAGCAGCTCGTCCGCCGCTAAAGGCCCCTACGAGCAGTACTTC.

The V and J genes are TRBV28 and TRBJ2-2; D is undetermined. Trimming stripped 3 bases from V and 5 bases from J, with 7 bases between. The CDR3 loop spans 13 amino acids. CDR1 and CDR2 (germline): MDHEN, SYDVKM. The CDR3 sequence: CASSFRWTGELFF. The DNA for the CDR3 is TGTGCCAGCAGTTTTAGGTGGACCGGGGAGCTGTTTTTT.

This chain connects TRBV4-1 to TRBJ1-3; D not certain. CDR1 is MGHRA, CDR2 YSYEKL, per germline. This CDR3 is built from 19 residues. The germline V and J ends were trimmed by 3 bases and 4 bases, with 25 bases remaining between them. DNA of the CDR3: TGCGCCAGCAGCCACTACTCGGATCTTCGCAAGGTTGAGGGAAACACCATATATTTT. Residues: CASSHYSDLRKVEGNTIYF.

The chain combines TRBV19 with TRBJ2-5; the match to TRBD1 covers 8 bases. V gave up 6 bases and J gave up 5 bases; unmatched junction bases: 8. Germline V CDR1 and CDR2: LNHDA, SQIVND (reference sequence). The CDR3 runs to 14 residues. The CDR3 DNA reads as TGTGCCAGTAGAGGGAACAGGGGGTGGGAGACCCAGTACTTC. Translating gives CASRGNRGWETQYF.

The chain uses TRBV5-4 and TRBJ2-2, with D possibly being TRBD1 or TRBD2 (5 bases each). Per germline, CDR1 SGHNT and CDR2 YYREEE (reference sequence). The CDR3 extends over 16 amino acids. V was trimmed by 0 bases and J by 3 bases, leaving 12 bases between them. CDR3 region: CASSLGGASHTGELFF. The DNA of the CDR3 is TGTGCCAGCAGCTTGGGAGGGGCTTCTCACACCGGGGAGCTGTTTTTT.

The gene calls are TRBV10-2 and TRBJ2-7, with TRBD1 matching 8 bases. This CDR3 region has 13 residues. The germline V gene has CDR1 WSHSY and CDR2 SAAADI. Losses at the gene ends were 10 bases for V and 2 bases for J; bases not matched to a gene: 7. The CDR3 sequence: CATQGQGPYEQYF. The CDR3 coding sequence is TGCGCCACACAAGGACAGGGCCCCTACGAGCAGTACTTC.

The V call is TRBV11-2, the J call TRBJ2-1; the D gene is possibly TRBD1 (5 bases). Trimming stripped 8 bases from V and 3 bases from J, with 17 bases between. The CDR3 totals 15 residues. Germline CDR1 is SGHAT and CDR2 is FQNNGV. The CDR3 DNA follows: TGTGCCAGCGGGGCCGTAAGTCCCCTCTACAATGAGCAGTTCTTC. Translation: CASGAVSPLYNEQFF.

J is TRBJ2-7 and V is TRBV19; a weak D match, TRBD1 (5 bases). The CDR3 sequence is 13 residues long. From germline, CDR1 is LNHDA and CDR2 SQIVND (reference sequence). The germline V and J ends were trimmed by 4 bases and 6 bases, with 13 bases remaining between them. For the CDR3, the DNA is TGTGCCAGTAGTACCGGCCAGGGCGGCGAGCAGTACTTC. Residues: CASSTGQGGEQYF.

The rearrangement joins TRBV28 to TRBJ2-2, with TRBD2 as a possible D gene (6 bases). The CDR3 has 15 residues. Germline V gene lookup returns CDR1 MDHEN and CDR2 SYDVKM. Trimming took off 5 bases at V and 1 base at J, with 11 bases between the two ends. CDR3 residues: CASSLPAGNTGELFF. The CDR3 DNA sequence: TGTGCCAGCAGTCTCCCAGCGGGGAACACCGGGGAGCTGTTTTTT.

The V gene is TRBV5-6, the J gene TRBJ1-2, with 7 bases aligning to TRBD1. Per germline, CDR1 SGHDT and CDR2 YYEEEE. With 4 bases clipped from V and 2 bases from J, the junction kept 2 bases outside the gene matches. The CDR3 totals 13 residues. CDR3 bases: TGTGCCAGCAGCCGACAGGGAAACTATGGCTACACCTTC. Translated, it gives CASSRQGNYGYTF.